The rows below give T cell receptor beta chains drawn from one sample of a study of T-cell memory formation after mild COVID-19. TCRdb redid the calling of the 5' RACE reads with MiXCR, one entry per CDR3 protein. The sample yields over 300,000 distinct CDR3 sequences, 20% seen once. Sequenced sample: PBMCs or a T cell subset sorted from them (not recorded which). These receptors were taken from a man aged 18-30 years who had mild COVID-19 (a few samples of this study predate the infection). Cell type and time point are not known. Both conserved end residues are part of each CDR3. The D gene is left open where the match is weak. The size field is filled for only some rows; it gives once, few, many or a size class.

v_call: TRBV6-5; j_call: TRBJ2-1; clone_size: few; d_call: TRBD1; cdr3_nt: TGTGCCAGCAGTTACAAGGACAGGGGGGCCAATGAGCAGTTCTTC; cdr3_aa: CASSYKDRGANEQFF
v_call: TRBV7-2; j_call: TRBJ2-5; clone_size: many; d_call: NA; cdr3_nt: TGTGCCAGCAGCAAAGCCAGGGCGGGAGAGACCCAGTACTTC; cdr3_aa: CASSKARAGETQYF
v_call: TRBV2; j_call: TRBJ1-5; clone_size: few; d_call: TRBD1; cdr3_nt: TGTGCCAGCAGTCAGGGACAGTTCAATCAGCCCCAGCATTTT; cdr3_aa: CASSQGQFNQPQHF
v_call: TRBV10-3; j_call: TRBJ1-6; clone_size: NA; d_call: NA; cdr3_nt: TGTGCCATCAGTTCGGACAGCAATGGGGGGTCACCCCTCCACTTT; cdr3_aa: CAISSDSNGGSPLHF
v_call: TRBV24-1; j_call: TRBJ1-2; clone_size: once; d_call: NA; cdr3_nt: TGTGCCACCAGTGACCCGCCGGGGGGTGGCTACACCTTC; cdr3_aa: CATSDPPGGGYTF
v_call: TRBV7-8; j_call: TRBJ1-1; clone_size: NA; d_call: NA; cdr3_nt: TGTGCCAGCAGCTTAGTTGAGGGGAACACTGAAGCTTTCTTT; cdr3_aa: CASSLVEGNTEAFF
v_call: TRBV3-1; j_call: TRBJ1-6; clone_size: NA; d_call: NA; cdr3_nt: TGTGCCAGCAGCCAAAACTCCTATAATTCACCCCTCCACTTT; cdr3_aa: CASSQNSYNSPLHF
v_call: TRBV12-3/TRBV12-4; j_call: TRBJ2-1; clone_size: NA; d_call: NA; cdr3_nt: TGTGCCAGCAGTTTATATGGGCGGCACAATGAGCAGTTCTTC; cdr3_aa: CASSLYGRHNEQFF
v_call: TRBV6-1; j_call: TRBJ2-1; clone_size: NA; d_call: TRBD1; cdr3_nt: TGTGCCAGTTGGGACAGAAATTACAATGAGCAGTTCTTC; cdr3_aa: CASWDRNYNEQFF
v_call: TRBV5-1; j_call: TRBJ2-2; clone_size: NA; d_call: NA; cdr3_nt: TGCGCCAGCAGCTTGTCCAGGGGGGTCACCGGGGAGCTGTTTTTT; cdr3_aa: CASSLSRGVTGELFF
v_call: TRBV4-1; j_call: TRBJ1-1; clone_size: NA; d_call: NA; cdr3_nt: TGCGCCAGCAGCCGGCTCAATAGGGGGATAACTGAAGCTTTCTTT; cdr3_aa: CASSRLNRGITEAFF
v_call: TRBV6-2/TRBV6-3; j_call: TRBJ2-2; clone_size: NA; d_call: NA; cdr3_nt: TGTGCCAGCGCAAGGGACTTACGTTTCTCCGGGGAGCTGTTTTTT; cdr3_aa: CASARDLRFSGELFF
v_call: TRBV6-6; j_call: TRBJ2-1; clone_size: few; d_call: NA; cdr3_nt: TGTGCCAGCAGTTGGGGCCACTACAATGAGCAGTTCTTC; cdr3_aa: CASSWGHYNEQFF
v_call: TRBV7-2; j_call: TRBJ2-5; clone_size: NA; d_call: TRBD2; cdr3_nt: TGTGCCAGCAGCTTAGTAATGGCGCGGGGGGGAGAGACCCAGTACTTC; cdr3_aa: CASSLVMARGGETQYF
v_call: TRBV3-2; j_call: TRBJ2-1; clone_size: many; d_call: NA; cdr3_nt: TGTGCCAGCAGCCCGCCGGGAATTCTCAATGAGCAGTTCTTC; cdr3_aa: CASSPPGILNEQFF
v_call: TRBV6-1; j_call: TRBJ2-5; clone_size: few; d_call: TRBD2; cdr3_nt: TGTGCCAGCAGTAGGCTAGCGGGGGTCATACAAGAGACCCAGTACTTC; cdr3_aa: CASSRLAGVIQETQYF
v_call: TRBV7-2; j_call: TRBJ1-6; clone_size: NA; d_call: NA; cdr3_nt: TGTGCCAGCAGATCCCAGGGAGCGGCTAATAATTCACCCCTCCACTTT; cdr3_aa: CASRSQGAANNSPLHF
v_call: TRBV27; j_call: TRBJ1-1; clone_size: few; d_call: NA; cdr3_nt: TGTGCCAGCTTGAGCGGGAAAGAAGCTTTCTTT; cdr3_aa: CASLSGKEAFF
v_call: TRBV5-1; j_call: TRBJ2-7; clone_size: NA; d_call: TRBD2; cdr3_nt: TGCGCCAGCAGATTGGCCATAGCGGGGCCCCCCTACGAGCAGTACTTC; cdr3_aa: CASRLAIAGPPYEQYF
v_call: TRBV5-1; j_call: TRBJ2-1; clone_size: NA; d_call: NA; cdr3_nt: TGCGCCAGCAGCTCTGGCGGCTCCGGTGAGCAGTTCTTC; cdr3_aa: CASSSGGSGEQFF
v_call: TRBV4-3; j_call: TRBJ2-3; clone_size: NA; d_call: TRBD2; cdr3_nt: TGCGCCAGCAGCCAAGAAGGAGTCGGGGGGACAGATACGCAGTATTTT; cdr3_aa: CASSQEGVGGTDTQYF
v_call: TRBV7-9; j_call: TRBJ2-3; clone_size: NA; d_call: TRBD1; cdr3_nt: TGTGCCAGCAGCTCACAGGGGCGCACAGATACGCAGTATTTT; cdr3_aa: CASSSQGRTDTQYF
v_call: TRBV29-1; j_call: TRBJ2-2; clone_size: NA; d_call: NA; cdr3_nt: TGCAGCGTTGAAGGTTCAAGCGGGAACACCGGGGAGCTGTTTTTT; cdr3_aa: CSVEGSSGNTGELFF
v_call: TRBV5-1; j_call: TRBJ2-3; clone_size: few; d_call: NA; cdr3_nt: TGCGCCAGCACCCCGGAGGGTGGGAGCACAGATACGCAGTATTTT; cdr3_aa: CASTPEGGSTDTQYF
v_call: TRBV19; j_call: TRBJ1-1; clone_size: NA; d_call: NA; cdr3_nt: TGTGCCAGTACCCATACCCTGAACACTGAAGCTTTCTTT; cdr3_aa: CASTHTLNTEAFF
v_call: TRBV10-3; j_call: TRBJ1-5; clone_size: NA; d_call: NA; cdr3_nt: TGTGCCATCAGTGAGTATAAGCAGCCCCAGCATTTT; cdr3_aa: CAISEYKQPQHF
v_call: TRBV6-5; j_call: TRBJ1-1; clone_size: NA; d_call: NA; cdr3_nt: TGTGCCAGCAGTAGCGCGGGGGGAGGAACTGAAGCTTTCTTT; cdr3_aa: CASSSAGGGTEAFF
v_call: TRBV5-1; j_call: TRBJ1-2; clone_size: few; d_call: NA; cdr3_nt: TGCGCCAGCAGCTTGGGAGGGGCAGACGGCTACACCTTC; cdr3_aa: CASSLGGADGYTF
v_call: TRBV9; j_call: TRBJ2-5; clone_size: NA; d_call: TRBD2; cdr3_nt: TGTGCCAGCAGTGGTAGCGGGGGCAGCCAAGAGACCCAGTACTTC; cdr3_aa: CASSGSGGSQETQYF
v_call: TRBV29-1; j_call: TRBJ2-5; clone_size: NA; d_call: NA; cdr3_nt: TGCAGCGTTGGAGAGACCCAGTACTTC; cdr3_aa: CSVGETQYF
v_call: TRBV5-1; j_call: TRBJ2-5; clone_size: NA; d_call: NA; cdr3_nt: TGCGCCAGCAGCTTGGGTGGCAACGCTTTAGGGGAGACCCAGTACTTC; cdr3_aa: CASSLGGNALGETQYF
v_call: TRBV7-3; j_call: TRBJ1-1; clone_size: few; d_call: NA; cdr3_nt: TGTGCCAGCAGCTCCGGTACGGCGATGAACACTGAAGCTTTCTTT; cdr3_aa: CASSSGTAMNTEAFF
v_call: TRBV9; j_call: TRBJ2-5; clone_size: NA; d_call: TRBD2; cdr3_nt: TGTGCCAGCAGCGTAGGTAGCGGGACTCAAGAGACCCAGTACTTC; cdr3_aa: CASSVGSGTQETQYF
v_call: TRBV12-3/TRBV12-4; j_call: TRBJ2-5; clone_size: few; d_call: TRBD2; cdr3_nt: TGTGCCAGCAGTTTACAGGGGCGGGGGGGCAAAGAGACCCAGTACTTC; cdr3_aa: CASSLQGRGGKETQYF
v_call: TRBV6-4; j_call: TRBJ2-2; clone_size: many; d_call: NA; cdr3_nt: TGTGCCAGCAGTGGGACAAACACCGGGGAGCTGTTTTTT; cdr3_aa: CASSGTNTGELFF
v_call: TRBV18; j_call: TRBJ2-2; clone_size: NA; d_call: NA; cdr3_nt: TGTGCCAGCTCACTACTGGACCGTAACACCGGGGAGCTGTTTTTT; cdr3_aa: CASSLLDRNTGELFF
v_call: TRBV4-3; j_call: TRBJ2-6; clone_size: NA; d_call: TRBD1; cdr3_nt: TGCGCCAGCAGCCAAGCCTCCCTAACCGGGACAGGGGGCTCTGGGGCCAACGTCCTGACTTTC; cdr3_aa: CASSQASLTGTGGSGANVLTF